These 2 T cell receptor beta chains came from one sample sequenced in a study of shared clonotypes between healthy human individuals. TCRdb's table, derived via immunoSEQ multiplex PCR, lists solely in-frame clones and lacks some. The sample comprises hundreds of thousands of clones, around 96% of which are singletons, and about 0.34% rests with the top ten. Sequenced: memory CD8+ T cells sorted from blood. Subset meaning: CD45RO+ cells pooled with CCR7-negative TemRA cells. The receptors were sampled from a young man in good health.

The chain couples TRBV4-2 to TRBJ2-3, with 7 bases matching TRBD2. J lost 5 bases, V lost 0 bases, and 2 bases had no gene match. Germline-derived CDR1 and CDR2 are LGHNA and YNFKEQ. The CDR3 is made up of 14 amino acids. The CDR3 is CASSQDGGGDTQYF. Here the CDR3 DNA reads TGTGCCAGCAGCCAAGATGGGGGGGGAGATACGCAGTATTTT.

V usage is TRBV6-8 and J usage is TRBJ2-7, with 7 nucleotides matching TRBD1. The germline V gene has CDR1 MNHGY and CDR2 SAAAGT. The CDR3 is 15 amino acids. J gave up 1 base and V 2 bases, and 5 bases lay outside the gene matches. The chain's CDR3 is CASSYEGQASYEQYF. Written as DNA, the CDR3 is TGTGCCAGCAGTTACGAAGGACAGGCGTCCTACGAGCAGTACTTC.